The source of this T cell receptor (beta chain) is a study of CD8 T cells in ankylosing spondylitis. Of note for this clonotype: Antigen specificity is unknown.

General study findings and limits: Matched synovial fluid from ankylosing spondylitis patients was reported to be enriched for disease-linked clones. Previous work reported some of these motif variants in the synovial fluid and blood of reactive arthritis. Made up of fewer than 10 highly homologous variants, a TCR beta motif appeared characteristic of ankylosing spondylitis blood. CD8+ by phenotype, disease-linked clones were relatively rare in peripheral blood.

Construction of TCR beta libraries was performed using quantitative 5'-RACE with molecular barcodes. Each CDR3 protein gets one entry after TCRdb re-called the 5' RACE reads with MiXCR. The table lists approximately 400,000 distinct CDR3 sequences, roughly 27% of them singletons. The receptor was derived from a male donor with ankylosing spondylitis. Input material: blood, either unsorted or a sorted T cell fraction (not recorded which).

CDR3 bases: TGTGCCAGCAGTTTAAACGAGCAGGAGCAGTTCTTC. It encodes CASSLNEQEQFF. The chain has TRBV12-3 or TRBV12-4 and TRBJ2-1; D gene unclear. Deletions cut 2 bases from V and 10 bases from J, with 9 bases between. This CDR3 has 12 amino acids.